These T cell receptor beta chains were read from a single sample in a study of early T cells in non-severe SARS-CoV-2 infection. TCRdb processed the 5' RACE reads anew with MiXCR; each CDR3 protein has one entry. This table has some 91,000 distinct CDR3 sequences, under 15% appearing once. Sequencing was carried out using whole blood. The source of these receptors is an adult who was a healthcare worker with PCR-confirmed SARS-CoV-2 infection or an uninfected control (not recorded which). Both conserved end residues are part of each CDR3. D genes are given only for firm matches. Only some rows state a clone size, as once, few, many or a class for expanded clones.

V	D	J	size	DNA	CDR3
TRBV7-2	TRBD2	TRBJ2-3	few	TGTGCCAGCAGCGGACCCGGGACTAGCGGGAGGGCCCCAGATACGCAGTATTTT	CASSGPGTSGRAPDTQYF
TRBV7-9	NA	TRBJ2-2	NA	TGTGCCAGCAGCTTATTACAGACCGGGGAGCTGTTTTTT	CASSLLQTGELFF
TRBV7-6	TRBD1	TRBJ1-6	NA	TGTGCCAGCAGCTTAGGTGGGACAGCCATTTCACCCCTCCACTTT	CASSLGGTAISPLHF
TRBV5-5	NA	TRBJ2-5	NA	TGTGCCAGCAGCTTGGAGGACAGCCCGTACCAAGAGACCCAGTACTTC	CASSLEDSPYQETQYF
TRBV27	NA	TRBJ2-7	NA	TGTGCCAGCGGTCTCGGCGGGTCCCCCTACGAGCAGTACTTC	CASGLGGSPYEQYF
TRBV28	NA	TRBJ2-2	NA	TGTGCCACCCTCTCGAACACCGGGGAGCTGTTTTTT	CATLSNTGELFF
TRBV7-2	NA	TRBJ2-1	many	TGTGCCAGCAGCCCCTCGCGACTGGGTTCCTACAATGAGCAGTTCTTC	CASSPSRLGSYNEQFF
TRBV5-1	NA	TRBJ2-2	few	TGCGCCAGCAGCTTGAACGCAGCTGGCGGGGAGCTGTTTTTT	CASSLNAAGGELFF
TRBV4-1	NA	TRBJ1-3	few	TGCGCCAGCAGCCCCCAAGGCGAGGGGGGCTTCTCTGGAAACACCATATATTTT	CASSPQGEGGFSGNTIYF
TRBV20-1	NA	TRBJ1-2	few	TGCAGTGCTCTCCCGGGTTCCTATGGCTACACCTTC	CSALPGSYGYTF
TRBV7-9	NA	TRBJ2-5	few	TGTGCCAGCAGCAGGGGGGCTAGTAGCGTGACCCAGTACTTC	CASSRGASSVTQYF
TRBV7-2	NA	TRBJ1-1	many	TGTGCCAGCAGCCTACAGGGGAACACTGAAGCTTTCTTT	CASSLQGNTEAFF
TRBV10-3	TRBD2	TRBJ2-1	NA	TGTGCCATCAGCCGAACCACTAGCGGGAGAGGCGATGAGCAGTTCTTC	CAISRTTSGRGDEQFF
TRBV4-1	NA	TRBJ2-7	once	TGCGCCAGCAGCCAAGATGCAGCAGGGTTGCCCTACGAGCAGTACTTC	CASSQDAAGLPYEQYF
TRBV28	NA	TRBJ2-7	few	TGTGCCAGCAGTTTATATTCCTACGAGCAGTACTTC	CASSLYSYEQYF
TRBV29-1	TRBD1	TRBJ2-5	NA	TGCAGCGCCCGGGACAGTCAGCAAGAGACCCAGTACTTC	CSARDSQQETQYF
TRBV20-1	NA	TRBJ2-5	many	TGCAGTGCTAGAGATTTGGAAAGGCAACAAGAGACCCAGTACTTC	CSARDLERQQETQYF
TRBV7-3	NA	TRBJ2-3	NA	TGTGCCAGCAGCTTTAAAGCAGGAGATACGCAGTATTTT	CASSFKAGDTQYF
TRBV28	TRBD1	TRBJ2-3	many	TGTGCCAGCAGTTCTCCGGGACAGGGGGCAGATACGCAGTATTTT	CASSSPGQGADTQYF
TRBV28	TRBD2	TRBJ2-7	NA	TGTGCCAGCAGTTCTCCGGGGGGGGAGCCCCACGAGCAGTACTTC	CASSSPGGEPHEQYF
TRBV20-1	NA	TRBJ2-1	few	TGCAGTGCTACTGCATCGAGCGTAATGTACAATGAGCAGTTCTTC	CSATASSVMYNEQFF
TRBV21-1	NA	TRBJ2-5	many	TGTGCCAGCAGCAAAGCGCTGAAGGCGGGTGGAGCAGAGACCCAGTACTTC	CASSKALKAGGAETQYF
TRBV5-4	NA	TRBJ2-3	NA	TGTGCCAGCAGCTTGATGTCCTCCCCTGGATCGTCAGATACGCAGTATTTT	CASSLMSSPGSSDTQYF
TRBV5-5	TRBD2	TRBJ2-7	NA	TGTGCCAGCAGCACTGGGACTAGCGGGATAGACGAGCAGTACTTC	CASSTGTSGIDEQYF
TRBV7-3	TRBD2	TRBJ2-1	NA	TGTGCCAGCAGCTTAACGGGAGCGGGACTCTCCTACAATGAGCAGTTCTTC	CASSLTGAGLSYNEQFF
TRBV18	NA	TRBJ2-5	many	TGTGCCAGCTCACAAGGGAGTAGGACCACAGAGACCCAGTACTTC	CASSQGSRTTETQYF
TRBV20-1	NA	TRBJ2-2	NA	TGCAGTGCTATTAACGGGAACACCGGGGAGCTGTTTTTT	CSAINGNTGELFF
TRBV28	NA	TRBJ1-2	few	TGTGCCAGCAGTTTACCCCCCAACTATGGCTACACCTTC	CASSLPPNYGYTF
TRBV5-1	NA	TRBJ2-3	NA	TGCGCCAGCAGCTTGGTGGTGGGGGACGCAGATACGCAGTATTTT	CASSLVVGDADTQYF
TRBV7-2	NA	TRBJ2-7	NA	TGTGCCAGCAGCTTAGCGGAGGGTGGGTCCTACGAGCAGTACTTC	CASSLAEGGSYEQYF
TRBV6-4	NA	TRBJ2-1	NA	TGTGCCAGCAGCTGGTGTAGGAATGAGCAGTTCTTC	CASSWCRNEQFF